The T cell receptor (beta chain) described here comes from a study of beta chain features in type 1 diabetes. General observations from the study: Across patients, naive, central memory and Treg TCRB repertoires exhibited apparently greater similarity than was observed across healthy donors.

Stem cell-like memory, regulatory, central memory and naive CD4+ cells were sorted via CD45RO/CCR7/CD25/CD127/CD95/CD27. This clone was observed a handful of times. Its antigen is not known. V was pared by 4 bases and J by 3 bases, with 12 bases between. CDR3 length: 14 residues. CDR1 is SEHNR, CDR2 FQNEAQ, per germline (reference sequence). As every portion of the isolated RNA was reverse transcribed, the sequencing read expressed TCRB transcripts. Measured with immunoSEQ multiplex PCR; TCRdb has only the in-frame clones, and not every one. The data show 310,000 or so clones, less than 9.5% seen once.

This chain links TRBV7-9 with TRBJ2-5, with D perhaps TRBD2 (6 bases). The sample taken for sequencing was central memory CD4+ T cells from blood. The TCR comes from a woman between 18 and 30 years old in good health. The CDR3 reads CASSSAWGEETQYF. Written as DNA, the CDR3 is TGTGCCAGCAGCTCAGCCTGGGGGGAAGAGACCCAGTACTTC.